This TCR beta chain was found in a study of blood T cells in healthy people across ages. Broader study findings: Versus aged donors, long-lived donors had higher diversity and more naive CD4+ cells. Expanded clonotype changes were possibly confounded by unknown donor CMV status.

Points on this clonotype: As yet, its antigen is unknown.

Combining a sample-barcoded 5' primer with a J-beta primer mix, a second PCR ran for 7 to 11 cycles. Researchers report that a template-switch adaptor with 12 random nucleotides tagged each cDNA molecule. From the 5' RACE reads, TCRdb called clonotypes with MiXCR, one entry per CDR3 protein. The table has around 750,000 distinct CDR3 sequences, approximately 55% seen once. A minimum of 7 million PBMCs was isolated per sample. V trimming: 4 bases; J trimming: 9 bases; junction bases outside the gene matches: 2. CDR1 is ENHRY, CDR2 SYGVKD, per germline. This CDR3 has 12 residues. This chain joins TRBV10-3 and TRBJ2-4; 8 positions agree with TRBD2. This TCR was recovered from a man aged 80 or over in good health. The material sequenced was blood. The CDR3 DNA reads TGTGCCATCAGTGGGAGCGGGAGCATTCAGTACTTC. Translation: CAISGSGSIQYF.